The 20 T cell receptor beta chains listed next were all sequenced from one sample in a study of blood T cell repertoires in COVID-19. Sequencing used immunoSEQ multiplex PCR; TCRdb keeps in-frame clones, though not all of them. The sample carries approximately 120,000 clones, just under 80% recorded once. The sequencing sample was made of peripheral blood. The receptors were sampled from a human donor in a cohort sampled during active COVID-19.

The rearrangement uses TRBV19 and TRBJ1-4, with TRBD1 as a possible D gene (5 bases). CDR3 size: 15 residues. The germline V and J ends were trimmed by 7 bases and 7 bases, with 19 bases remaining between them. From germline, CDR1 is LNHDA and CDR2 SQIVND (reference sequence). The CDR3 coding sequence is TGTGCCAGTACCCGGGGGATCCAGGGAGGTGAAAAACTGTTTTTT. It codes for CASTRGIQGGEKLFF.

The genes are TRBV3-1 (or the pseudogene TRBV3-2) and TRBJ1-1, with 7 bases matching TRBD1. V dropped 1 base and J dropped 1; count of bases not matched to a gene: 0. CDR1 LGHDT and CDR2 YNNKEL come from the germline V gene (reference sequence). The CDR3 covers 14 residues. As DNA, the CDR3 is TGTGCCAGCAGCCAAGGGACAGGGAACACTGAAGCTTTCTTT. Amino acids: CASSQGTGNTEAFF.

The rearrangement joins TRBV10-3 to TRBJ2-7; TRBD2 might be the D (5 bases). With 0 bases removed from V and 4 bases from J, the gap between germline ends came to 13 bases. The germline V gene encodes CDR1 ENHRY and CDR2 SYGVKD. This CDR3 is 15 amino acids long. In DNA form, the CDR3 reads TGTGCCATCAGTGAGTCTCCGGGCAGAGGGTACGAGCAGTACTTC. Translation gives CAISESPGRGYEQYF.

In this sample, this clone turned up a few times. The J gene is TRBJ2-2, the V gene TRBV21-1; TRBD2, the D gene given by the table, was not confirmed from the DNA. TRBV21-1 is designated a pseudogene. The CDR3 sequence is 19 residues long. This CDR3 reads CASSKAGTSGGGNTGELFF. In nucleotides, the CDR3 is TGTGCCAGCAGCAAAGCCGGGACTAGCGGGGGAGGTAACACCGGGGAGCTGTTTTTT.

This clone was seen only a few times. The chain has TRBV7-3 and TRBJ1-1; tentatively, D is TRBD1 (5 bases). The CDR3 extends over 13 amino acids. V was cut by 3 bases and J by 7 bases, with 12 bases left in between. Germline lookup yields CDR1 SGHTA and CDR2 FQGTGA. CDR3 protein: CASSFGGIGEAFF. CDR3 in DNA: TGTGCCAGCAGCTTCGGGGGAATAGGTGAAGCTTTCTTT.

The chain combines TRBV28 with TRBJ1-4; D possibly corresponds to TRBD1 (6 bases). Germline CDR1 is MDHEN and CDR2 is SYDVKM. There are 14 residues in the CDR3. Trimming stripped 10 bases from V and 7 bases from J, with 19 bases between. Here the CDR3 reads CATQLGAGREKLFF. The CDR3 nucleotides are TGTGCCACCCAGCTGGGGGCCGGGCGTGAAAAACTGTTTTTT.

The chain joins TRBV6-5 to TRBJ2-5, with D perhaps TRBD2 (5 bases). This CDR3 is 12 amino acids long. V shed 5 bases and J shed 5 bases, with 9 bases lying between them. Germline-derived CDR1 and CDR2 are MNHEY and SVGAGI. This chain's CDR3 is CASSTSMETQYF. DNA for the CDR3: TGTGCCAGCAGTACTAGTATGGAGACCCAGTACTTC.

V and J are TRBV18 and TRBJ1-2; the match to TRBD1 covers 8 bases. Germline V gene sequence: CDR1 KGHSH, CDR2 LQKENI. The J segment lost 0 bases and the V segment lost 6 bases, leaving 12 bases of the junction unmatched. The CDR3 has 17 amino acids. The CDR3 region is CASSRGTGLTANYGYTF. The CDR3 DNA is TGTGCCAGCTCTCGTGGGACAGGCCTTACCGCTAACTATGGCTACACCTTC.

The chain links TRBV6-5 to TRBJ1-1; TRBD1 might be the D (6 bases). The CDR3 is made up of 15 amino acids. CDR1 and CDR2 from the germline V gene are MNHEY and SVGAGI. V lost 1 base and J lost 4, with 13 bases in between. Written as DNA, the CDR3 is TGTGCCAGCAGTTACTTCGGACAGAGGACCACTGAAGCTTTCTTT. It translates to CASSYFGQRTTEAFF.

The V call is TRBV5-4, the J call TRBJ2-3; TRBD2 agrees at 8 bases. J lost 0 bases, V lost 5 bases, and 2 bases had no gene match. This CDR3 comprises 14 residues. Germline V gene sequence: CDR1 SGHNT, CDR2 YYREEE (reference sequence). Written as DNA, the CDR3 is TGTGCCAGCAGGCGGGGGGAAAGCACAGATACGCAGTATTTT. The encoded protein is CASRRGESTDTQYF.

This clone was observed a few times. CDR3 loop: CASSSGPQGAFF. The CDR3 DNA sequence: TGTGCCAGCAGTTCCGGGCCCCAGGGAGCTTTCTTT. The chain is built from TRBV6-5 and TRBJ1-1, with D perhaps matching TRBD1 (5 bases). The germline V gene has CDR1 MNHEY and CDR2 SVGAGI. V lost 4 bases and J lost 10, with 13 bases in between. This CDR3 is 12 amino acids long.

The genes are TRBV5-5 and TRBJ2-2; possible D gene TRBD2, 5 bases. With 4 bases removed from V and 6 bases from J, the gap between germline ends came to 10 bases. The length of the CDR3 is 13 residues. The germline CDR1 and CDR2 sequences are SGHKS and YYEKEE (reference sequence). The CDR3 loop is CASSKLASGELFF. The CDR3 DNA follows: TGTGCCAGCAGCAAGCTAGCATCCGGGGAGCTGTTTTTT.

This rearrangement joins TRBV6-6 to TRBJ1-3; unclear D gene. The CDR3 extends over 15 amino acids. V lost 2 bases and J lost 1, with 9 bases in between. CDR1 is MNHNY and CDR2 is SVGAGI in the germline V gene (reference sequence). In DNA, the CDR3 is TGTGCCAGCAGTTACCGTTCAGGTTCTGGAAACACCATATATTTT. Protein sequence: CASSYRSGSGNTIYF.

The CDR3 DNA reads as TGTGCCAGCAGCTCCTTAGCGGGAGGGCGGGCCGGGGAGCTGTTTTTT. Residues: CASSSLAGGRAGELFF. This sequence joins TRBV7-3 and TRBJ2-2; 11 positions match TRBD2. Germline V gene data show CDR1 as SGHTA and CDR2 as FQGTGA. The CDR3 runs 16 residues. Trimming took 4 bases from V and 6 from J; bases not matched to a gene: 7.

The chain recombines TRBV6-5 with TRBJ1-1; D uncertain. The CDR3 has 12 residues. Germline V gene lookup returns CDR1 MNHEY and CDR2 SVGAGI. Trimming took off 6 bases at V and 9 bases at J, with 14 bases between the two ends. The CDR3 reads CASSQFARKAFF. The CDR3 DNA follows: TGTGCCAGCAGCCAATTCGCTAGGAAAGCTTTCTTT.

This clone was found once. The chain combines TRBV4-2 with TRBJ2-5; D is perhaps TRBD2 (6 bases). CDR1 is LGHNA, CDR2 YNFKEQ, per germline. Trimming removed 4 bases at V and 4 bases at J, with 19 bases between. The CDR3 sequence is 16 residues long. The CDR3 region has the DNA TGTGCCAGCAGCCCCGCGGCGCTTGAGGGAGGAGAGACCCAGTACTTC. It encodes CASSPAALEGGETQYF.

The chain links TRBV19 to TRBJ1-6, with 7 bases that match TRBD1. V lost 5 bases to trimming and J lost 7 bases; unmatched junction nucleotides: 5. In germline, CDR1 is LNHDA, CDR2 SQIVND (reference sequence). CDR3 size: 14 residues. CDR3 protein: CASSGRGYNSPLHF. For the CDR3, the DNA is TGTGCCAGTAGTGGCAGGGGGTACAATTCACCCCTCCACTTT. Full variable domain (missing parts from reference TRBV19 and TRBJ1-6): DGGITQSPKYLFRKEGQNVTLSCEQNLNHDAMYWYRQDPGQGLRLIYYSQIVNDFQKGDIAEGYSVSREKKESFPLTVTSAQKNPTAFYLCASSGRGYNSPLHFGNGTRLTVT.

The rearrangement links TRBV6-5 to TRBJ1-5, with D tentatively TRBD1 (6 bases). The CDR3 extends over 13 amino acids. The V gene's germline CDR1 is MNHEY and CDR2 SVGAGI. Deletions cut 0 bases from V and 6 bases from J, with 6 bases between. CDR3 residues: CASSYSTGQPQHF. The CDR3 DNA sequence: TGTGCCAGCAGTTACTCGACAGGTCAGCCCCAGCATTTT.

This rearrangement joins TRBV19 to TRBJ2-5, with TRBD2 as a possible D gene (6 bases). The CDR3 has 14 residues. CDR1 and CDR2 from the germline V gene are LNHDA and SQIVND (reference sequence). The ends were cut back, 3 bases at V and 7 bases at J, with 15 bases in the middle. CDR3 amino acids: CASSILRGAGTQYF. DNA for the CDR3: TGTGCCAGTAGTATTCTGCGGGGTGCGGGGACCCAGTACTTC.

This clone was picked up one time. The chain has TRBV18 and TRBJ1-4, with D tentatively TRBD1 (5 bases). The V and J ends lost 2 bases and 7 bases respectively, with 11 bases between them. The CDR3 sequence is 14 residues long. Germline V gene lookup returns CDR1 KGHSH and CDR2 LQKENI. The CDR3 reads CASSPVDIGEKLFF. DNA for the CDR3: TGTGCCAGCTCACCAGTGGACATCGGTGAAAAACTGTTTTTT.